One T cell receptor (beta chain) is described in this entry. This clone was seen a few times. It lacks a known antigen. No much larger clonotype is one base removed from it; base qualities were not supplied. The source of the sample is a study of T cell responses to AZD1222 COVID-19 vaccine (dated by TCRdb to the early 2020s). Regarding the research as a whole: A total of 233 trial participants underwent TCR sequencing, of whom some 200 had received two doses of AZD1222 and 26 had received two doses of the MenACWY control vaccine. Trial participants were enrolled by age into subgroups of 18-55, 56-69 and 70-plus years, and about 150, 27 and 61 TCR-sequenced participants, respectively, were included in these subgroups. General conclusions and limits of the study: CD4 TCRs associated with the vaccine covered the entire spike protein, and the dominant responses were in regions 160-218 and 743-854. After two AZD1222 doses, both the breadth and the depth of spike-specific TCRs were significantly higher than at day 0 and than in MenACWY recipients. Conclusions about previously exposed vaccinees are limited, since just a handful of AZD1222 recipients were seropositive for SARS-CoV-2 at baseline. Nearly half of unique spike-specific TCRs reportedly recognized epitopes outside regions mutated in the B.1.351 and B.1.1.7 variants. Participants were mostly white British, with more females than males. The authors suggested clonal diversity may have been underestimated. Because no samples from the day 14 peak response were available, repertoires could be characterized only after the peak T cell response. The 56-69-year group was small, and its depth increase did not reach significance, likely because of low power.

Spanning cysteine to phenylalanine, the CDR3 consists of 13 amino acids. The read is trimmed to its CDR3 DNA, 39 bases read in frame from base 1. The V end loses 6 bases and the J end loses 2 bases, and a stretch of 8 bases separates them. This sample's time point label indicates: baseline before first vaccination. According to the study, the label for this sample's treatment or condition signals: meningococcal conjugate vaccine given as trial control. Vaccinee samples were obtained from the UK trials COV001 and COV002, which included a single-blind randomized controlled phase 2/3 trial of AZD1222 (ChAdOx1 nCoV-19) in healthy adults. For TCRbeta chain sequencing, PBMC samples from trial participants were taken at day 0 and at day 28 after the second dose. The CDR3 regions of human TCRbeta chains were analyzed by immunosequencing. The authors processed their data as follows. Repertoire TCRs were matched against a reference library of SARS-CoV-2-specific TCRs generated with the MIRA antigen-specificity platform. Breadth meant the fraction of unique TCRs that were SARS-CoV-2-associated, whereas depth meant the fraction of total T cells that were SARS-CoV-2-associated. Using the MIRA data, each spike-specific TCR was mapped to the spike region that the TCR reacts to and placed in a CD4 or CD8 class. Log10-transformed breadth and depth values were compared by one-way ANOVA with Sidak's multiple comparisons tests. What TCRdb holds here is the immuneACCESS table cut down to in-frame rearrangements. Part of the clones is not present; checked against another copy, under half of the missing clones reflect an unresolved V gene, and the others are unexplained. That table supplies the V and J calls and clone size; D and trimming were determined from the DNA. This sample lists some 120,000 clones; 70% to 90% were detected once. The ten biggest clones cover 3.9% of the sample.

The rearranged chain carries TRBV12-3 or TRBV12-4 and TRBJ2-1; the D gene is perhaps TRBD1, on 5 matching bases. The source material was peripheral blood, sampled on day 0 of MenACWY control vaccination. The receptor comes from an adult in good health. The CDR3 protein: CASSQGTYNEQFF. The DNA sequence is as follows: TGTGCCAGCAGCCAGGGTACCTACAATGAGCAGTTCTTC.